A selection of T cell receptor beta chains follows, all from one sample in a study of cytomegalovirus exposure and HLA in healthy donors. Here immunoSEQ multiplex PCR was the method, and the copy in TCRdb shows in-frame clones only, minus some. Among 150,000 to 190,000 clones listed, around 74% were seen once. The sample consisted of PBMCs. All receptors derive from a young man in good health and CMV-seronegative. CDR3s include the opening cysteine and the closing phenylalanine or tryptophan. A D gene is named only where the DNA matches it firmly. A clone size is listed for some rows: how often the clone was seen (once, few, many), or a class if it is expanded.

TRBV27	TRBD2	TRBJ2-3	NA	TGTGCCAGCAGTTTTACTAGCGGGGGGGCGGGGGCGCAGTATTTT	CASSFTSGGAGAQYF
TRBV9	TRBD1	TRBJ1-2	NA	TGTGCCAGCAGCGTGAAAGGGGGCGAATATGGCTACACCTTC	CASSVKGGEYGYTF
TRBV11-3	TRBD1	TRBJ2-1	NA	TGTGCCAGCAGCTTACAGGGGGACAATGAGCAGTTCTTC	CASSLQGDNEQFF
TRBV21-1	NA	TRBJ2-7	NA	TGTGCCAGCAGCAAAGTCAGGGCTAGCGGATCCTACGAGCAGTACTTC	CASSKVRASGSYEQYF
TRBV5-4	TRBD2	TRBJ2-7	once	TGTGCCAGCAGCCCGGGACTAGCGGAGGCGAGCTCCTACGAGCAGTACTTC	CASSPGLAEASSYEQYF
TRBV19	NA	TRBJ2-5	NA	TGTGCCAGTAGTATAGGTGCCGGGTATCCAGAGACCCAGTACTTC	CASSIGAGYPETQYF
TRBV5-1	NA	TRBJ1-2	NA	TGCGCCAGCAGCTTGTTGCCAGGGACTGCCTATGGCTACACCTTC	CASSLLPGTAYGYTF
TRBV5-4	NA	TRBJ1-2	NA	TGTGCCAGCAGCTTGGGGGCGGGGGGGGGCTATGGCTACACCTTC	CASSLGAGGGYGYTF
TRBV9	TRBD2	TRBJ2-1	NA	TGTGCCAGCAGCCCTCTAGCGGGGAGCTCCTACAATGAGCAGTTCTTC	CASSPLAGSSYNEQFF
TRBV5-1	TRBD1	TRBJ2-2	NA	TGCGCCAGCAGCTTGGGGACAGGGTCCGGGGAGCTGTTTTTT	CASSLGTGSGELFF
TRBV5-4	TRBD2	TRBJ2-7	NA	TGTGCCAGCAGCTTTAGCGGGAGCCCGACCTACGAGCAGTACTTC	CASSFSGSPTYEQYF
TRBV7-8	NA	TRBJ2-7	few	TGTGCCAGCAGGCTTATAACAGCTAACTACGAGCAGTACTTC	CASRLITANYEQYF
TRBV15	TRBD2	TRBJ2-2	NA	TGTGCCACCAGCAGAGATCACGAGACTAGCGGGAGCCTGATAACCGGGGAGCTGTTTTTT	CATSRDHETSGSLITGELFF
TRBV28	NA	TRBJ2-7	NA	TGTGCCTCCCAGGAGGGGCTAACCGACGAGCAGTACTTC	CASQEGLTDEQYF
TRBV9	NA	TRBJ1-5	NA	TGTGCCAGCAGCGTAGAGGGGCTCCAGCCCCAGCATTTT	CASSVEGLQPQHF
TRBV28	TRBD2	TRBJ2-1	few	TGTGCCAGCCGAGGAAGCGGGAGGTGGAATGAGCAGTTCTTC	CASRGSGRWNEQFF
TRBV7-2	NA	TRBJ2-2	NA	TGTGCCAGCAGCTTTGGGCGCGGGGAGCTGTTTTTT	CASSFGRGELFF